These T cell receptor beta chains were read from a single sample in a study of blood T cells in healthy people across ages. TCRdb re-called the 5' RACE reads with MiXCR, one entry per CDR3 protein. The table shows about 1.5 million distinct CDR3 sequences, with approximately 43% occurring only once. The specimen sequenced was blood. These receptors all come from a woman under 30 in good health. Each CDR3 is given with its conserved first and last residue. The D gene is left open where the match is weak. Rows may omit the clone size; those that give it use once, few, many or a size class.

TRBV9	TRBJ2-7	TRBD2	NA	TGTGCCAGCAGCGTAGCTCCAGCGGGGGGGACCTACGAGCAGTACTTC	CASSVAPAGGTYEQYF
TRBV12-3/TRBV12-4	TRBJ1-6	NA	NA	TGTGCCAGCACCGGGGGAGGGGGTGGCTCACCCCTCCACTTT	CASTGGGGGSPLHF
TRBV20-1	TRBJ2-1	TRBD2	NA	TGCAGTGCTAGCGGGGGGGCCATCGATGAGCAGTTCTTC	CSASGGAIDEQFF
TRBV7-2	TRBJ2-1	NA	NA	TGTGCCAGCAGCTTAGAATATTGGTCGGATGGTCCCAATGAGCAGTTCTTC	CASSLEYWSDGPNEQFF
TRBV2	TRBJ1-2	NA	NA	TGTGCCAGCACTGGGCTTAGGGGTTTAGGCTACACCTTC	CASTGLRGLGYTF
TRBV7-2	TRBJ1-5	NA	few	TGTGCCAGCAGCTTAAACCCGGTGGGCAATCAGCCCCAGCATTTT	CASSLNPVGNQPQHF
TRBV7-9	TRBJ2-1	NA	NA	TGTGCCAGCAGCTTAGTAGGGAACGGGCAGTTCTTC	CASSLVGNGQFF
TRBV4-3	TRBJ2-7	NA	NA	TGCGCCAGCAGCCAAGATTGGCCTGCTTCCTACGAGCAGTACTTC	CASSQDWPASYEQYF
TRBV24-1	TRBJ2-7	NA	NA	TGTGCCACCAGTGATGACAATGAGCAGTACTTC	CATSDDNEQYF
TRBV28	TRBJ2-3	TRBD2	few	TGTGCCAGCAGTTACACTAGCGGGAGGGGTGGCACAGATACGCAGTATTTT	CASSYTSGRGGTDTQYF
TRBV7-2	TRBJ2-3	TRBD2	few	TGTGCCAGCAGCCCCGGGCCTAGCGGGAGCGCAGATACGCAGTATTTT	CASSPGPSGSADTQYF
TRBV20-1	TRBJ1-6	NA	NA	TGCAGTGCTAGAGGGCTTAACATGGTCGGCAGGAGACCTTATAATTCACCCCTCCACTTT	CSARGLNMVGRRPYNSPLHF
TRBV12-3/TRBV12-4	TRBJ1-2	TRBD1	few	TGTGCCAGCAGCCCCTCGACAGGGTTTAGATACACCTTC	CASSPSTGFRYTF
TRBV2	TRBJ2-7	NA	NA	TGTGCCAGCAGTGAATCTAACGAGCAGTACTTC	CASSESNEQYF
TRBV5-1	TRBJ1-5	NA	NA	TGCGCCAGCAGCTTGCGGCCAGGTGACTATCAGCCCCAGCATTTT	CASSLRPGDYQPQHF
TRBV29-1	TRBJ2-7	NA	many	TGCAGCGGACGGTATTACTACGAGCAGTACTTC	CSGRYYYEQYF
TRBV12-3/TRBV12-4	TRBJ1-2	NA	few	TGTGCCAGCAGTTTAATGAGGGCGGTTGGCTACACCTTC	CASSLMRAVGYTF
TRBV24-1	TRBJ2-1	NA	NA	TGTGCCGCCAGTAACGATCGCGGTGAGCAGTTCTTC	CAASNDRGEQFF
TRBV30	TRBJ2-7	NA	NA	TGTGCCTGGGCGGGGACAGACTACAATGAGCAGTACTTC	CAWAGTDYNEQYF
TRBV4-3	TRBJ2-1	TRBD2	NA	TGCGCCAGCAGCCCGGAGACTAGCGGTTACAATGAGCAGTTCTTC	CASSPETSGYNEQFF
TRBV30	TRBJ1-1	TRBD1	NA	TGTGCCTGGACAGGGGACAGCTTGAACACTGAAGCTTTCTTT	CAWTGDSLNTEAFF
TRBV20-1	TRBJ1-6	TRBD1	few	TGCAGTGCCCCCCTCCGCGGACAGGGCTTCGGTAATTCACCCCTCCACTTT	CSAPLRGQGFGNSPLHF
TRBV6-2/TRBV6-3	TRBJ2-7	NA	NA	TGTGCCAGCATCCACGGGCTAGCGCCGAGCACGACTTACTACGAGCAGTACTTC	CASIHGLAPSTTYYEQYF
TRBV28	TRBJ2-1	NA	NA	TGTGCCAGCAGTCCTTACCCCACCGGGGATGAGCAGTTCTTC	CASSPYPTGDEQFF
TRBV20-1	TRBJ2-1	TRBD2	NA	TGCAGTGCTTTCAGCGGGGGGGTCTACAATGAGCAGTTCTTC	CSAFSGGVYNEQFF
TRBV29-1	TRBJ1-3	NA	NA	TGCAGCGCTGAACCGGGTCTGGTGGGGGACACCATATATTTT	CSAEPGLVGDTIYF
TRBV25-1	TRBJ2-1	NA	many	TGTGCCAGCAGTGGGGTCTCTTTCCACAATGAGCAGTTCTTC	CASSGVSFHNEQFF
TRBV7-2	TRBJ2-1	NA	few	TGTGCCAGCAGCTTAGTGGATTGGGGGAATGAGCAGTTCTTC	CASSLVDWGNEQFF
TRBV7-6	TRBJ2-1	NA	NA	TGCACCAGCAGCCCCCAGGGCGAGGTGGGCAATGAGCAGTTCTTC	CTSSPQGEVGNEQFF
TRBV9	TRBJ2-4	TRBD2	few	TGTGCCAGCAGCCCCCGGGGGAGGGACTCCAAAAACATTCAGTACTTC	CASSPRGRDSKNIQYF
TRBV5-1	TRBJ2-7	NA	NA	TGCGCCAGACCGAGGCAGTACTTC	CARPRQYF
TRBV10-3	TRBJ2-5	NA	NA	TGTGCCATCAGTGTCAATACCCAAGAGACCCAGTACTTC	CAISVNTQETQYF
TRBV7-9	TRBJ1-4	NA	few	TGTGCCAGCAGCGTACTCGATGGGGAAAAACTGTTTTTT	CASSVLDGEKLFF
TRBV6-2/TRBV6-3	TRBJ1-1	NA	NA	TGTGCCAGCAGTTGGGCCAGGGGAGGGGCCCTGAACACTGAAGCTTTCTTT	CASSWARGGALNTEAFF
TRBV12-3/TRBV12-4	TRBJ1-5	TRBD1	few	TGTGCCAGCAGCAAACTGACAGGGAATCAGCCCCAGCATTTT	CASSKLTGNQPQHF
TRBV3-1	TRBJ1-2	NA	NA	TGTGCCAGCAGCTCCAGTGACAGGAGTAACTATAGCTACACCTTC	CASSSSDRSNYSYTF
TRBV20-1	TRBJ2-3	TRBD2	few	TGCAGTGCTAGAGAGGGTAGCCTAGCGGGAGAAGATACGCAGTATTTT	CSAREGSLAGEDTQYF